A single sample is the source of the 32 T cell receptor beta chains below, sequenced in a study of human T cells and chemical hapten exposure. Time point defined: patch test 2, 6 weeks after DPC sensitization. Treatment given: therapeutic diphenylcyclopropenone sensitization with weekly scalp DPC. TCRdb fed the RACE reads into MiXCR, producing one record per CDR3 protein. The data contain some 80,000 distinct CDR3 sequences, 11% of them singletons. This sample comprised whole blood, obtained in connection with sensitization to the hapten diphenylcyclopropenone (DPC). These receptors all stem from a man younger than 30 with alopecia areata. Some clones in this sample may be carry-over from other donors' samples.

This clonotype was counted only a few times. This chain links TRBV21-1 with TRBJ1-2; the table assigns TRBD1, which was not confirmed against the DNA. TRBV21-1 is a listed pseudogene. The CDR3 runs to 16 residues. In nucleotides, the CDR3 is TGTGCCAGCAGCAGGAGGGGACAGACCCCGAACTATGGCTACACCTTC. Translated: CASSRRGQTPNYGYTF.

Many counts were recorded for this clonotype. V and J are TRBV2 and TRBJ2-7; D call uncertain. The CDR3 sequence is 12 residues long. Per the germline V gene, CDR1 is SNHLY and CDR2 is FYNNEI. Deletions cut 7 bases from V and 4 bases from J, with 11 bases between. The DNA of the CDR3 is TGTGCCAGCACCGCCTCTGGGTACGAGCAGTACTTC. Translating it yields CASTASGYEQYF.

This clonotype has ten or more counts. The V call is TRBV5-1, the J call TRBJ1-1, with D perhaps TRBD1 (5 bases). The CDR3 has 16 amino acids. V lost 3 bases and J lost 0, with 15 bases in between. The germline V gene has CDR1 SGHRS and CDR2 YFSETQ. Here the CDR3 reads CASSSRQQTMNTEAFF. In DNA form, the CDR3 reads TGCGCCAGCAGCTCCCGACAGCAAACTATGAACACTGAAGCTTTCTTT. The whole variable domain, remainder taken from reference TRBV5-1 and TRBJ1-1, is KAGVTQTPRYLIKTRGQQVTLSCSPISGHRSVSWYQQTPGQGLQFLFEYFSETQRNKGNFPGRFSGRQFSNSRSEMNVSTLELGDSALYLCASSSRQQTMNTEAFFGQGTRLTVV.

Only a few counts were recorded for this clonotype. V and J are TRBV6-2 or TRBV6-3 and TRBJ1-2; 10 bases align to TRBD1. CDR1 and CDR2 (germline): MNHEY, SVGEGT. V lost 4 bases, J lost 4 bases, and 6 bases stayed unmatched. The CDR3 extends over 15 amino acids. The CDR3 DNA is TGTGCCAGCAGTTCCGACAGGGGGCGCGGCTATGGCTACACCTTC. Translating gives CASSSDRGRGYGYTF.

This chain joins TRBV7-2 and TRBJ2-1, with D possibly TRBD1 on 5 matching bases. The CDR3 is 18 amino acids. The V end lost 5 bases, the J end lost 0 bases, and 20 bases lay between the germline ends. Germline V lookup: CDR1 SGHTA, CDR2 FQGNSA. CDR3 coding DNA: TGTGCCAGCAGCCTAAGGACATCAACCCACAACTCCTACAATGAGCAGTTCTTC. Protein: CASSLRTSTHNSYNEQFF.

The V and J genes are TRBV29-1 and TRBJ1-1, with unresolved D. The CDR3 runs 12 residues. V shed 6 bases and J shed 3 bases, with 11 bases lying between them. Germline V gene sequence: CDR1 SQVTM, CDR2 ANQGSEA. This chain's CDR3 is CSVNRVDTEAFF. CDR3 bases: TGCAGCGTAAACCGGGTCGACACTGAAGCTTTCTTT.

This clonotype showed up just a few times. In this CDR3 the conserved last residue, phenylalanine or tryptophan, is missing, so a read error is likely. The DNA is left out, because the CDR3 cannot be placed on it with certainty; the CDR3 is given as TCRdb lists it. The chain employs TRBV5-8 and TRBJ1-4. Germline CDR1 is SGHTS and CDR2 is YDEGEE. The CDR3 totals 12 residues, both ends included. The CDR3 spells CASSPYLRALWY.

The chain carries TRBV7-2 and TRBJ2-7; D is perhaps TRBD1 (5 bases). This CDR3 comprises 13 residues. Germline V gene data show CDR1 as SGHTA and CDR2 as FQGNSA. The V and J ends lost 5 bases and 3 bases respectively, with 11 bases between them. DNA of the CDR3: TGTGCCAGCAGCCCGCGAAGGGGCTACGAGCAGTACTTC. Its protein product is CASSPRRGYEQYF. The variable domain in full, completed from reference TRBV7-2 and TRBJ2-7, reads GAGVSQSPSNKVTEKGKDVELRCDPISGHTALYWYRQSLGQGLEFLIYFQGNSAPDKSGLPSDRFSAERTGGSVSTLTIQRTQQEDSAVYLCASSPRRGYEQYFGPGTRLTVT.

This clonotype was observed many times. CDR3 in DNA: TGCAGCGTTCCGGACGGGAACACTGAAGCTTTCTTT. It yields the protein CSVPDGNTEAFF. This chain links TRBV29-1 with TRBJ1-1; D remains ambiguous. CDR1 SQVTM and CDR2 ANQGSEA come from the germline V gene. V was pared by 5 bases and J by 1 base, with 8 bases between. The CDR3 is made up of 12 amino acids.

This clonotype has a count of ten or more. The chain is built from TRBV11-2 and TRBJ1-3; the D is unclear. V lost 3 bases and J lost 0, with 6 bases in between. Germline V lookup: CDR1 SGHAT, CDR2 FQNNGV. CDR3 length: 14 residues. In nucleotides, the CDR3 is TGTGCCAGCAGCTTGGGGTACTCTGGAAACACCATATATTTT. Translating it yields CASSLGYSGNTIYF.

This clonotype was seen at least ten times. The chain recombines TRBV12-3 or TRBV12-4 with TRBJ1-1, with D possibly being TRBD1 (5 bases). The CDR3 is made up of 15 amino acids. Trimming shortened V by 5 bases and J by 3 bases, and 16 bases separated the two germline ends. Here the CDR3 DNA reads TGTGCCAGCAGTCCGTACGGGACGGCCTACACTGAAGCTTTCTTT. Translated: CASSPYGTAYTEAFF.

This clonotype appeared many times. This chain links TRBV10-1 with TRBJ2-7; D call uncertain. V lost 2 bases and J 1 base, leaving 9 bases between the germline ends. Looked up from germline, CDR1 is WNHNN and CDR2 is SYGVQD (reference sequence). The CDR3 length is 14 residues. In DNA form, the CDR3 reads TGCGCCAGCAGTGAGCTTGGTCGGTCCTACGAGCAGTACTTC. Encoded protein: CASSELGRSYEQYF.

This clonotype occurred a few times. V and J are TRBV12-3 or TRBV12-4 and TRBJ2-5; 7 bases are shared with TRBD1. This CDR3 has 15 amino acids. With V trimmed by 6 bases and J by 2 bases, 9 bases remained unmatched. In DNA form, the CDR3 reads TGTGCCAGCAGGTCCCTAAGGGACAGACAAGAGACCCAGTACTTC. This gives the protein CASRSLRDRQETQYF.

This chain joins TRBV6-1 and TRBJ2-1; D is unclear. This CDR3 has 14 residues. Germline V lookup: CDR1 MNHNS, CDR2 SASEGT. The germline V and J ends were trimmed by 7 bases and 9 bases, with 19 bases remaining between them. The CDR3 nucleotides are TGTGCCAGCATCATATCAAGGCTTCTGGGTGAGCAGTTCTTC. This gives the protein CASIISRLLGEQFF.

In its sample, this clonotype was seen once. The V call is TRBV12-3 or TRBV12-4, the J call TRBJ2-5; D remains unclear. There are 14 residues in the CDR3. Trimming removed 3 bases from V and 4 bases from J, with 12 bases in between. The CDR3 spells CASSFESPGETQYF. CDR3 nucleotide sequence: TGTGCCAGCAGTTTCGAGTCACCGGGAGAGACCCAGTACTTC.

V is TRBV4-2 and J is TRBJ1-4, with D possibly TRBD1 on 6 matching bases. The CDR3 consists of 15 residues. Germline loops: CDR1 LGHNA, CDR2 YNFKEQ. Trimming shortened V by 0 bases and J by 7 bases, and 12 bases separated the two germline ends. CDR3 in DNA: TGTGCCAGCAGCCAAGAACGGGGGCAGGGTGAAAAACTGTTTTTT. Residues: CASSQERGQGEKLFF.

CDR3 sequence reads: CSAVDDPATLKPYEQYF. The DNA of the CDR3 is TGCAGCGCCGTAGATGATCCCGCAACGCTGAAACCCTACGAGCAGTACTTC. The chain is built from TRBV29-1 and TRBJ2-7, with D unresolved. Germline CDR1 reads SQVTM; CDR2 reads ANQGSEA. The CDR3 covers 17 residues. V lost 7 bases and J lost 2, with 27 bases in between.

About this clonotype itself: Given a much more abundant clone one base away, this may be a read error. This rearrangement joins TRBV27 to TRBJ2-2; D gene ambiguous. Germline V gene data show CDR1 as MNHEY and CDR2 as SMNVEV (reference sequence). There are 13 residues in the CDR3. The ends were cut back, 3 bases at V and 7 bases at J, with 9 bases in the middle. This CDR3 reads CASSFTCIGELFF. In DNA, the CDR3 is TGTGCCAGCAGTTTCACCTGTATCGGGGAGCTGTTTTTT.

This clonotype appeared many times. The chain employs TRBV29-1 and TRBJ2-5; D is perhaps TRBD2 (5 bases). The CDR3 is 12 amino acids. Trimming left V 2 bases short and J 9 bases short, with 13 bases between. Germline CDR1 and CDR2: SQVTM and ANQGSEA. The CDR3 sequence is CSVESSYGAQYF. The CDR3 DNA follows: TGCAGCGTTGAAAGCTCCTACGGGGCCCAGTACTTC.

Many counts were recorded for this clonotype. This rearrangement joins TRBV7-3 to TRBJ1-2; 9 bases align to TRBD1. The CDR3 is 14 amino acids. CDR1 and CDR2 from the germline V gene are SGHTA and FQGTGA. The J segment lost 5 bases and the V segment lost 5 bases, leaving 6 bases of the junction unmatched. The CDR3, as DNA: TGTGCCAGCAGCGTTACAGGGGGCGCTTATGGCTACACCTTC. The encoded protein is CASSVTGGAYGYTF.

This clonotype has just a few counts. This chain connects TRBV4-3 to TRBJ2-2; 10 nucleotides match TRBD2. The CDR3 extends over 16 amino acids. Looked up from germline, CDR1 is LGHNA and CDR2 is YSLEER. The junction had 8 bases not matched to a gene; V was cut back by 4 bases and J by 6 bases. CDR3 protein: CASSPGPAGGPGELFF. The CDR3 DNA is TGCGCCAGCAGCCCAGGCCCAGCGGGGGGGCCCGGGGAGCTGTTTTTT.

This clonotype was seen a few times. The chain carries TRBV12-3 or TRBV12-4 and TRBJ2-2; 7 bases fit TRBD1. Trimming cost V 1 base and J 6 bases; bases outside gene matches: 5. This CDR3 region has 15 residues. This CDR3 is CASSLGQGFPGELFF. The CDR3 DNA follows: TGTGCCAGCAGTTTAGGACAGGGATTCCCCGGGGAGCTGTTTTTT.

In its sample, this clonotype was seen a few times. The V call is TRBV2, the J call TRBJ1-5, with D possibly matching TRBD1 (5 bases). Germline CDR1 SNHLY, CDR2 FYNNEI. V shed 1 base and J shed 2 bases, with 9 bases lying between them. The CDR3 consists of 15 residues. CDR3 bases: TGTGCCAGCAGTGAAGAGGGGTCGGGCAATCAGCCCCAGCATTTT. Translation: CASSEEGSGNQPQHF.

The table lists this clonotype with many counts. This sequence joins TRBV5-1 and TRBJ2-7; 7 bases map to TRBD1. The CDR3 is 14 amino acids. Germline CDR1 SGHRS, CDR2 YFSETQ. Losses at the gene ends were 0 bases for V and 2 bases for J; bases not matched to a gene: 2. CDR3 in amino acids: CASSLGTGTYEQYF. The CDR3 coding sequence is TGCGCCAGCAGCTTGGGGACAGGAACCTACGAGCAGTACTTC. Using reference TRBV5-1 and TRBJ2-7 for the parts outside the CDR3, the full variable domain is KAGVTQTPRYLIKTRGQQVTLSCSPISGHRSVSWYQQTPGQGLQFLFEYFSETQRNKGNFPGRFSGRQFSNSRSEMNVSTLELGDSALYLCASSLGTGTYEQYFGPGTRLTVT.

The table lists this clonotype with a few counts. CDR3: CASSPGTRGEQYV. CDR3 nucleotide sequence: TGTGCCAGCAGCCCCGGGACGAGAGGCGAGCAGTACGTC. The rearrangement links TRBV6-2 or TRBV6-3 to TRBJ2-7, with D tentatively TRBD1 or TRBD2 (5 bases each). CDR3 length equals 13 residues. CDR1 and CDR2 from the germline V gene are MNHEY and SVGEGT. Trimming cost V 6 bases and J 6 bases, with 15 bases left between them.

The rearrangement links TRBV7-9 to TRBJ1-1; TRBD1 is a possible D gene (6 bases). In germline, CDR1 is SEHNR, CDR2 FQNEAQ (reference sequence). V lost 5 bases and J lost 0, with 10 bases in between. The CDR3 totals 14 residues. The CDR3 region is CASSPDRLNTEAFF. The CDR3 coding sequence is TGTGCCAGCAGCCCTGACAGGCTGAACACTGAAGCTTTCTTT.

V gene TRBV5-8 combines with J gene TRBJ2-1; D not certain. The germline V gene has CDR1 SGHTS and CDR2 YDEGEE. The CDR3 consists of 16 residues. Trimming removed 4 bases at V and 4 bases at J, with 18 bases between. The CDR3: CASSPLGRGWYNEQFF. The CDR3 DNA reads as TGTGCCAGCAGCCCCTTGGGCCGAGGATGGTACAATGAGCAGTTCTTC.

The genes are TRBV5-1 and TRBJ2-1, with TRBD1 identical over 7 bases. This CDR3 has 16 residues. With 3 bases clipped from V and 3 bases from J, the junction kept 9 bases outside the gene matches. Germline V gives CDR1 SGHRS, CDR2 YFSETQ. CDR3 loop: CASSSGTVKNYNEQFF. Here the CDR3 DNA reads TGCGCCAGCAGCTCCGGGACAGTAAAAAACTACAATGAGCAGTTCTTC.

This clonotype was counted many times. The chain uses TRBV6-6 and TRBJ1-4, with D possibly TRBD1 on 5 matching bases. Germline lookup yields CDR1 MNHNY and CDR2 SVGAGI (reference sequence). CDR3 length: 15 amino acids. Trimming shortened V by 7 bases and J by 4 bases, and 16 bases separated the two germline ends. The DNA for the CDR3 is TGTGCCAGCACTGAAAGGGACGTCATTAATGAAAAACTGTTTTTT. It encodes CASTERDVINEKLFF.

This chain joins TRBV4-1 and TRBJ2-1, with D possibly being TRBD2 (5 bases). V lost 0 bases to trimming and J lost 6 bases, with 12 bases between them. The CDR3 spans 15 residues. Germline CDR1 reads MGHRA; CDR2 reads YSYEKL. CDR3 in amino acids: CASSQDPRAGNEQFF. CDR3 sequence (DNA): TGCGCCAGCAGCCAAGATCCGCGGGCCGGCAATGAGCAGTTCTTC.

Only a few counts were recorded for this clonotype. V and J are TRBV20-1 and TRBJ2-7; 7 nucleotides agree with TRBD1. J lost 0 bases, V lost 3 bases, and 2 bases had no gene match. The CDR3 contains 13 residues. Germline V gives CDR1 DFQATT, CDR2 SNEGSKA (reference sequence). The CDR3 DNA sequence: TGCAGTGCTAGCGGACAGGTCTCCTACGAGCAGTACTTC. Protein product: CSASGQVSYEQYF.

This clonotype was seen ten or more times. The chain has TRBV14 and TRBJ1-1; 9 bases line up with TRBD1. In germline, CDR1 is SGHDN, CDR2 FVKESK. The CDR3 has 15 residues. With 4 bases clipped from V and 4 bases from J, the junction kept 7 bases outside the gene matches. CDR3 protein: CASSLKTGGGTEAFF. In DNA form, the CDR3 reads TGTGCCAGCAGCCTAAAGACAGGGGGTGGCACTGAAGCTTTCTTT. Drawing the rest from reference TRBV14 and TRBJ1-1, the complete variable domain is EAGVTQFPSHSVIEKGQTVTLRCDPISGHDNLYWYRRVMGKEIKFLLHFVKESKQDESGMPNNRFLAERTGGTYSTLKVQPAELEDSGVYFCASSLKTGGGTEAFFGQGTRLTVV.